What follows are 20 T cell receptor beta chains derived from one specimen sequenced in a study of T cell responses to AZD1222 COVID-19 vaccine. Clones were sequenced by immunoSEQ multiplex PCR, and TCRdb holds only the in-frame ones, with some missing. The table shows roughly 140,000 clones, with about 91% occurring only once. The sequencing used peripheral blood, collected on day 0 of MenACWY control vaccination. These receptor sequences come from an adult in good health.

CDR3 DNA sequence: TGTGCCAGCAGCGGGCTCCCTTCAGAGACCCAGTACTTC. This sequence encodes CASSGLPSETQYF. This chain connects TRBV6-5 to TRBJ2-5; no clear D. The germline V and J ends were trimmed by 6 bases and 4 bases, with 12 bases remaining between them. From germline, CDR1 is MNHEY and CDR2 SVGAGI. This CDR3 contains 13 residues.

The chain combines TRBV5-5 with TRBJ2-7; TRBD2 agrees at 12 bases. CDR1 SGHKS and CDR2 YYEKEE come from the germline V gene (reference sequence). After removal of 1 base from V and 2 bases from J, the junction contained 7 bases not matched to a gene. CDR3 size: 17 residues. The CDR3 region is CASSLRLAGAQPYEQYF. CDR3 coding DNA: TGTGCCAGCAGCTTGAGACTAGCGGGGGCCCAACCCTACGAGCAGTACTTC.

The chain has TRBV6-2 or TRBV6-3 and TRBJ1-5, with D tentatively TRBD1 (5 bases). The CDR3 consists of 18 residues. V dropped 2 bases and J dropped 2 bases, with 19 bases sitting between them. Germline CDR1 is MNHEY and CDR2 is SVGEGT. CDR3 region: CASSYDWYDSKGNQPQHF. Here the CDR3 DNA reads TGTGCCAGCAGTTACGATTGGTATGACAGTAAAGGCAATCAGCCCCAGCATTTT.

This chain connects TRBV4-3 to TRBJ2-1, with 11 nucleotides matching TRBD2. Germline-derived CDR1 and CDR2 are LGHNA and YSLEER. The V gene end was trimmed by 0 bases and the J gene end by 3 bases; junction bases not matched to a gene: 7. This CDR3 spans 18 amino acids. The CDR3 reads CASSQDILAGGIYNEQFF. The CDR3 coding sequence is TGCGCCAGCAGCCAAGATATTCTAGCGGGAGGAATCTACAATGAGCAGTTCTTC.

The rearrangement links TRBV7-2 to TRBJ1-3; D remains unclear. The length of the CDR3 is 13 residues. CDR1 SGHTA and CDR2 FQGNSA come from the germline V gene. Trimming pared 4 bases from V and 0 bases from J, leaving 4 bases between. This CDR3 is CASSSSSGNTIYF. CDR3 coding DNA: TGTGCCAGCAGCTCCAGCTCTGGAAACACCATATATTTT. Using reference TRBV7-2 and TRBJ1-3 for the parts outside the CDR3, the full variable domain is GAGVSQSPSNKVTEKGKDVELRCDPISGHTALYWYRQSLGQGLEFLIYFQGNSAPDKSGLPSDRFSAERTGGSVSTLTIQRTQQEDSAVYLCASSSSSGNTIYFGEGSWLTVV.

This chain joins TRBV5-4 and TRBJ2-1; TRBD2 aligns across 13 bases. Germline V gives CDR1 SGHNT, CDR2 YYREEE (reference sequence). With 4 bases clipped from V and 8 bases from J, the junction kept 12 bases outside the gene matches. The length of the CDR3 is 17 residues. CDR3 nucleotides: TGTGCCAGCAGCACCCGGACTAGCGGGAGCCTCCGCTATGAGCAGTTCTTC. It specifies CASSTRTSGSLRYEQFF.

The V gene is TRBV19, the J gene TRBJ2-7; 9 bases fit TRBD1. The length of the CDR3 is 15 residues. CDR1 is LNHDA, CDR2 SQIVND, per germline (reference sequence). V gave up 6 bases and J gave up 4 bases; unmatched junction bases: 10. The CDR3 coding sequence is TGTGCCAGTAGCTTCGCGGGGACAGGGCGATACGAGCAGTACTTC. As protein: CASSFAGTGRYEQYF. Complete variable domain (other parts from reference TRBV19 and TRBJ2-7): DGGITQSPKYLFRKEGQNVTLSCEQNLNHDAMYWYRQDPGQGLRLIYYSQIVNDFQKGDIAEGYSVSREKKESFPLTVTSAQKNPTAFYLCASSFAGTGRYEQYFGPGTRLTVT.

The chain links TRBV6-5 to TRBJ2-2; 8 bases map to TRBD2. V shed 7 bases and J 3 bases; nucleotides not matched to a gene: 7. Germline values: CDR1 MNHEY, CDR2 SVGAGI. The CDR3 is 15 amino acids. The CDR3 here is CASKRGGRYTGELFF. The CDR3 DNA follows: TGTGCCAGCAAACGGGGGGGCAGGTACACCGGGGAGCTGTTTTTT.

The chain links TRBV27 to TRBJ2-2, with unresolved D. This CDR3 contains 16 residues. CDR1 MNHEY and CDR2 SMNVEV come from the germline V gene (reference sequence). V gave up 2 bases and J gave up 5 bases, with 15 bases separating them. The CDR3: CASSLGWSEATGELFF. As DNA, the CDR3 is TGTGCCAGCAGTTTAGGTTGGAGCGAGGCGACCGGGGAGCTGTTTTTT.

This rearrangement joins TRBV29-1 to TRBJ2-3, with TRBD2 matching 15 bases. CDR1 SQVTM and CDR2 ANQGSEA come from the germline V gene. The CDR3 contains 14 residues. Trimming at V came to 7 bases and at J to 5 bases, leaving 4 bases not matched to a gene. The CDR3 nucleotides read TGCAGCGCTGGACTAGCGGGAGGGGTAGATACGCAGTATTTT. Its protein is CSAGLAGGVDTQYF.

This chain connects TRBV7-2 to TRBJ1-2, with 8 nucleotides matching TRBD1. This CDR3 contains 14 residues. Germline lookup yields CDR1 SGHTA and CDR2 FQGNSA. Trimming took 8 bases from V and 2 from J; bases not matched to a gene: 7. In nucleotides, the CDR3 is TGTGCCAGCGGCTATCGACAGGGGAACTATGGCTACACCTTC. Translated, it gives CASGYRQGNYGYTF.

The chain is built from TRBV12-5 and TRBJ2-1; the D gene could be TRBD1 or TRBD2 (5 bases each). This CDR3 is 14 amino acids long. CDR1 LGHNT and CDR2 FRNRAP come from the germline V gene. V lost 5 bases and J lost 6, with 14 bases in between. The CDR3 is CASGAPGTTNEQFF. The CDR3 DNA reads as TGTGCTAGTGGTGCTCCCGGGACGACCAATGAGCAGTTCTTC.

The V gene is TRBV5-4, the J gene TRBJ1-4; 11 bases map to TRBD1. The CDR3 is made up of 16 amino acids. J gave up 7 bases and V 4 bases, and 9 bases lay outside the gene matches. The V gene's germline CDR1 is SGHNT and CDR2 YYREEE (reference sequence). In DNA, the CDR3 is TGTGCCAGCAGCCTTTCGGCGGGGACAGGGGGTGAAAAACTGTTTTTT. Translated, it gives CASSLSAGTGGEKLFF.

The rearrangement joins TRBV28 to TRBJ2-3, with a tentative D call TRBD2 (5 bases). The germline gives CDR1 MDHEN, CDR2 SYDVKM. V shed 3 bases and J shed 0 bases, with 16 bases lying between them. CDR3 length: 17 amino acids. The CDR3 here is CASSFLAFAGSTDTQYF. CDR3 nucleotides: TGTGCCAGCAGTTTCCTCGCCTTCGCGGGCAGCACAGATACGCAGTATTTT.

The chain employs TRBV19 and TRBJ1-5; D is unresolved. V was trimmed by 0 bases and J by 2 bases, leaving 5 bases between them. CDR1 is LNHDA and CDR2 is SQIVND in the germline V gene (reference sequence). This CDR3 has 14 amino acids. The CDR3 region is CASSIDQGNQPQHF. The CDR3 DNA is TGTGCCAGTAGTATAGATCAAGGCAATCAGCCCCAGCATTTT.

The rearrangement joins TRBV13 to TRBJ2-3, with D possibly matching TRBD1 (5 bases). V lost 2 bases and J lost 3, with 9 bases in between. Germline V gene lookup returns CDR1 PRHDT and CDR2 FYEKMQ (reference sequence). This CDR3 region has 14 residues. The CDR3 DNA follows: TGTGCCAGCAGCTTAAAGCAGGGTACAGATACGCAGTATTTT. It is translated as CASSLKQGTDTQYF.

The chain carries TRBV6-1 and TRBJ1-5; D not certain. The CDR3 contains 16 residues. V gave up 3 bases and J gave up 2 bases, with 14 bases separating them. Germline V gene data show CDR1 as MNHNS and CDR2 as SASEGT. CDR3 protein: CASSDMYQYGNQPQHF. The CDR3 DNA is TGTGCCAGCAGTGATATGTACCAGTACGGCAATCAGCCCCAGCATTTT.

This chain links TRBV3-1 (or the pseudogene TRBV3-2) with TRBJ1-1; no clear D gene. V lost 1 base, J lost 1 base, and 4 bases lay in between. There are 13 residues in the CDR3. Germline CDR1 and CDR2: LGHDT and YNNKEL (reference sequence). As DNA, the CDR3 is TGTGCCAGCAGCCAAGGTAAGAACACTGAAGCTTTCTTT. Translation: CASSQGKNTEAFF.

The chain recombines TRBV11-2 with TRBJ2-5; TRBD1 matches at 10 bases. Per the germline V gene, CDR1 is SGHAT and CDR2 is FQNNGV. This CDR3 is 15 amino acids long. Trimming cost V 5 bases and J 2 bases; bases outside gene matches: 5. CDR3 sequence reads: CASSLGTGAQETQYF. CDR3 DNA sequence: TGTGCCAGCAGCCTTGGGACAGGGGCACAAGAGACCCAGTACTTC.

V gene TRBV19 combines with J gene TRBJ1-1; D uncertain. Germline V lookup: CDR1 LNHDA, CDR2 SQIVND (reference sequence). This CDR3 has 15 residues. Trimming shortened V by 2 bases and J by 3 bases, and 13 bases separated the two germline ends. DNA for the CDR3: TGTGCCAGTAGTATAAGGTACGGATCGGACACTGAAGCTTTCTTT. Translation gives CASSIRYGSDTEAFF.